A single sample is the source of the 20 T cell receptor beta chains below, sequenced in a study of lymphopenia after photon versus proton radiotherapy (dated by TCRdb to the late 2010s). Library construction relied on the immunoSEQ multiplex PCR assay. Sourced from immuneACCESS, this table was stored by TCRdb with only in-frame sequences that have V and J called. A share of the clones is absent; for the studies checked, an unresolved V gene accounts for under half, and the remainder has no known explanation. The sample records 45,000 to 65,000 clones, 92% of which are singletons. The top ten clonotypes cover roughly 18% of the sample. The sequencing used peripheral blood, collected from a patient treated with photon-based radiotherapy. The receptor source for this set is a middle-aged woman with cholangiocarcinoma.

V and J are TRBV5-6 and TRBJ1-1, with 7 bases that match TRBD1. Germline CDR1 reads SGHDT; CDR2 reads YYEEEE. The CDR3 has 15 residues. V shed 4 bases, J shed 2 bases, and the junction held 8 bases outside the gene matches. The CDR3 DNA reads as TGTGCCAGCAGCAACGAAGAAGGGGGCAACACTGAAGCTTTCTTT. It specifies CASSNEEGGNTEAFF. Full variable domain (missing parts from reference TRBV5-6 and TRBJ1-1): DAGVTQSPTHLIKTRGQQVTLRCSPKSGHDTVSWYQQALGQGPQFIFQYYEEEERQRGNFPDRFSGHQFPNYSSELNVNALLLGDSALYLCASSNEEGGNTEAFFGQGTRLTVV.

In this sample, this clone turned up a few times. The J gene is TRBJ2-5, the V gene TRBV7-9; possible D gene TRBD2, 7 bases. V lost 11 bases to trimming and J lost 7 bases, with 23 bases between them. CDR1 is SEHNR, CDR2 FQNEAQ, per germline (reference sequence). CDR3 size: 14 residues. The CDR3 here is CAAGAGAPVGTQYF. CDR3 DNA: TGTGCCGCCGGCGCGGGGGCCCCTGTTGGGACCCAGTACTTC.

This chain joins TRBV5-1 and TRBJ2-1, with no clear D. The V end was cut by 0 bases, the J end by 0 bases, with 7 bases between. Germline values: CDR1 SGHRS, CDR2 YFSETQ. The CDR3 spans 15 residues. The CDR3 sequence: CASSLEGSSYNEQFF. CDR3 bases: TGCGCCAGCAGCTTGGAGGGAAGCTCCTACAATGAGCAGTTCTTC.

This clone has a single count. This chain uses TRBV5-8 with TRBJ2-5; a possible D gene is TRBD1 (6 bases). Trimming removed 4 bases from V and 0 bases from J, with 13 bases in between. Looked up from germline, CDR1 is SGHTS and CDR2 is YDEGEE. The CDR3 is 15 residues long. The CDR3 nucleotides read TGTGCCAGCAGCGATGGGACACCGTACCAAGAGACCCAGTACTTC. As protein: CASSDGTPYQETQYF.

The rearrangement joins TRBV28 to TRBJ2-2; 10 bases are a match to TRBD2. The V gene end was trimmed by 8 bases and the J gene end by 5 bases; junction bases not matched to a gene: 14. Germline values: CDR1 MDHEN, CDR2 SYDVKM. The CDR3 spans 17 residues. The CDR3 region is CASGPPPGTSETGELFF. The CDR3, as DNA: TGTGCCAGCGGGCCCCCACCCGGGACTAGCGAGACCGGGGAGCTGTTTTTT.

The chain carries TRBV5-4 and TRBJ1-2; possibly TRBD1 for D (6 bases). V lost 2 bases to trimming and J lost 7 bases, with 12 bases between them. Germline V gene sequence: CDR1 SGHNT, CDR2 YYREEE (reference sequence). CDR3 length: 13 residues. The CDR3: CASSFYGGLGYTF. The CDR3 coding sequence is TGTGCCAGCAGCTTCTATGGGGGCCTTGGCTACACCTTC.

This rearrangement joins TRBV6-5 to TRBJ1-5; 7 positions agree with TRBD1. CDR1 and CDR2 (germline): MNHEY, SVGAGI. Trimming cost V 6 bases and J 4 bases; bases outside gene matches: 6. The CDR3 is 14 residues long. The CDR3 loop is CASRDGQANQPQHF. CDR3 DNA: TGTGCCAGCAGAGACGGACAGGCAAATCAGCCCCAGCATTTT.

V is TRBV5-4 and J is TRBJ1-6; D is perhaps TRBD1 (6 bases). The germline V gene encodes CDR1 SGHNT and CDR2 YYREEE (reference sequence). The CDR3 contains 17 residues. The ends were cut back, 4 bases at V and 8 bases at J, with 22 bases in the middle. The chain's CDR3 is CASSTATGLGTDSPLHF. The CDR3, as DNA: TGTGCCAGCAGCACCGCTACAGGGTTAGGTACGGATTCACCCCTCCACTTT.

The sample holds a few counts of this clone. V and J are TRBV9 and TRBJ1-5; no clear D gene. V dropped 0 bases and J dropped 7 bases, with 8 bases sitting between them. Germline CDR1 is SGDLS and CDR2 is YYNGEE. This CDR3 is 13 amino acids long. CDR3 in DNA: TGTGCCAGCAGCGTAGAGGGCTCGCAGCCCCAGCATTTT. It translates to CASSVEGSQPQHF.

The V and J genes are TRBV10-3 and TRBJ2-1; TRBD2 matches at 9 bases. Losses at the gene ends were 10 bases for V and 4 bases for J; bases not matched to a gene: 11. This CDR3 has 15 residues. The germline CDR1 and CDR2 sequences are ENHRY and SYGVKD. This CDR3 reads CATKGLAISYNEQFF. The CDR3 DNA sequence: TGTGCCACTAAGGGACTAGCCATATCGTACAATGAGCAGTTCTTC.

This clone was seen only once. The rearrangement joins TRBV21-1 to TRBJ2-7; the D call of TRBD2 is as the table states it, not checked on the DNA. TRBV21-1 is a pseudogene. The CDR3 consists of 13 residues. The CDR3 nucleotides read TGTGCCAGCAGCCCCGACGGGGTTTGCGAGCAGTACTTC. Translation gives CASSPDGVCEQYF.

The V call is TRBV7-8, the J call TRBJ1-4; a possible D gene is TRBD1 (6 bases). Germline V gene data show CDR1 as SGHVS and CDR2 as FQNEAQ. The CDR3 totals 14 residues. With 4 bases removed from V and 8 bases from J, the gap between germline ends came to 14 bases. CDR3 sequence (DNA): TGTGCCAGCAGCTCGGGGGCGCGCGGGGAAAAACTGTTTTTT. Its protein is CASSSGARGEKLFF. Complete variable domain (other parts from reference TRBV7-8 and TRBJ1-4): GAGVSQSPRYKVAKRGQDVALRCDPISGHVSLFWYQQALGQGPEFLTYFQNEAQLDKSGLPSDRFFAERPEGSVSTLKIQRTQQEDSAVYLCASSSGARGEKLFFGSGTQLSVL.

This chain uses TRBV7-2 with TRBJ2-7; 9 bases map to TRBD1. Germline CDR1 and CDR2: SGHTA and FQGNSA. The CDR3 runs to 15 residues. V shed 5 bases and J 9 bases; nucleotides not matched to a gene: 14. The CDR3 is CASSPGGQGRGGQYF. The DNA for the CDR3 is TGTGCCAGCAGCCCGGGGGGACAGGGACGGGGCGGGCAGTACTTC.

V gene TRBV4-2 combines with J gene TRBJ2-1, with 8 positions matching TRBD2. The V segment lost 0 bases and the J segment 10 bases; nucleotides outside the gene matches: 5. In germline, CDR1 is LGHNA, CDR2 YNFKEQ. The CDR3 totals 14 residues. The CDR3: CASSQDPAGVEQFF. CDR3 coding DNA: TGTGCCAGCAGCCAAGATCCAGCGGGGGTCGAGCAGTTCTTC.

This chain uses TRBV28 with TRBJ1-5; no definite D call. Trimming removed 5 bases at V and 0 bases at J, with 8 bases between. The germline CDR1 and CDR2 sequences are MDHEN and SYDVKM. This CDR3 region has 14 residues. The CDR3, as DNA: TGTGCCAGCAGTCCCCCTACTAGCAATCAGCCCCAGCATTTT. Translated, it gives CASSPPTSNQPQHF.

This sequence joins TRBV11-2 and TRBJ2-6; D remains unclear. The CDR3 is 18 amino acids. V dropped 2 bases and J dropped 6 bases, with 20 bases sitting between them. Germline CDR1 SGHAT, CDR2 FQNNGV. CDR3 in amino acids: CASSLWSSLRDAANVLTF. The CDR3 DNA is TGTGCCAGCAGCTTATGGTCCAGCCTCCGAGATGCGGCCAACGTCCTGACTTTC.

The V and J genes are TRBV30 and TRBJ1-2, with TRBD1 as a possible D gene (5 bases). CDR1 and CDR2 (germline): GTSNPN, SVGIG (reference sequence). The CDR3 runs 12 residues. Trimming took off 8 bases at V and 4 bases at J, with 14 bases between the two ends. The CDR3 bases are TGTGCCCAGCCGGGACGCCTCTATGGCTACACCTTC. This codes for CAQPGRLYGYTF.

The rearrangement uses TRBV7-2 and TRBJ2-6; possibly TRBD1 for D (6 bases). The germline V gene has CDR1 SGHTA and CDR2 FQGNSA. V was pared by 4 bases and J by 4 bases, with 14 bases between. The CDR3 has 16 residues. CDR3 in amino acids: CASSSDRGLGANVLTF. As DNA, the CDR3 is TGTGCCAGCAGCTCGGATAGGGGGTTAGGGGCCAACGTCCTGACTTTC.

The gene calls are TRBV7-2 and TRBJ1-1, with 8 bases aligning to TRBD1. The length of the CDR3 is 14 residues. Germline CDR1 is SGHTA and CDR2 is FQGNSA. Unmatched junction bases numbered 8, after V lost 5 bases and J lost 6 bases. The CDR3 sequence is CASSAMTGVSEAFF. CDR3 in DNA: TGTGCCAGCAGCGCAATGACAGGGGTTTCTGAAGCTTTCTTT.

The V call is TRBV7-9, the J call TRBJ2-4; D ambiguous. The CDR3 length is 17 residues. Germline CDR1 reads SEHNR; CDR2 reads FQNEAQ (reference sequence). Trimming took 5 bases from V and 0 from J, leaving 17 bases between them. The CDR3 is CASSVYGMPPAKNIQYF. The CDR3, as DNA: TGTGCCAGCAGCGTCTATGGGATGCCACCAGCCAAAAACATTCAGTACTTC.